This is a list of T cell receptor beta chains from one sample in a study of blood T cell repertoires in COVID-19. TCRdb's copy holds only in-frame clones and misses some; the assay was immunoSEQ multiplex PCR. This sample carries tens of thousands of clones, around 90% of them seen once, and the ten largest clones take 2.5% to 3.5%. The sequenced material came from peripheral blood. Source of these receptors: a human donor in a cohort sampled during active COVID-19. The CDR3 runs from the conserved cysteine through the conserved F or W. The order of the fields is D gene, CDR3 length, clone size, J gene, V gene, CDR3 protein, CDR3 DNA. The D gene is left open where the match is weak. Size is omitted from some rows. Given values are once, few, many or a class for expanded clones.

TRBD1 15 NA TRBJ1-2 TRBV3-1/TRBV3-2 CASSGGTVGSYGYTF TGTGCCAGCAGCGGGGGGACAGTAGGGTCCTATGGCTACACCTTC
TRBD2 16 NA TRBJ2-1 TRBV6-6 CASSNGLAGSYNEQFF TGTGCCAGCAGCAACGGACTAGCGGGGTCCTACAATGAGCAGTTCTTC
NA 13 NA TRBJ2-2 TRBV11-2 CASSSDMYGELFF TGTGCCAGCAGTTCAGACATGTACGGGGAGCTGTTTTTT
TRBD1 16 NA TRBJ2-2 TRBV30 CAWSPSQGVGTGELFF TGTGCCTGGAGTCCGTCTCAGGGGGTAGGGACCGGGGAGCTGTTTTTT
TRBD2 14 NA TRBJ2-3 TRBV10-2 CASSESPGLAGPYF TGCGCCAGCAGTGAGTCCCCCGGACTAGCGGGACCGTATTTT
TRBD1 16 once TRBJ1-1 TRBV9 CASSPTTTGLNTEAFF TGTGCCAGCAGCCCCACCACGACAGGGTTGAACACTGAAGCTTTCTTT
NA 13 once TRBJ1-2 TRBV5-1 CASSSGQLWGYTF TGCGCCAGCAGCTCCGGACAGCTCTGGGGCTACACCTTC
NA 15 NA TRBJ2-5 TRBV2 CASSEQAGGQETQYF TGTGCCAGCAGTGAACAGGCAGGGGGGCAAGAGACCCAGTACTTC
NA 16 NA TRBJ1-3 TRBV30 CAWSSGTTNSGNTIYF TGTGCCTGGAGCTCCGGGACAACTAACTCTGGAAACACCATATATTTT
NA 16 NA TRBJ2-5 TRBV6-6 CASSYPQGETRETQYF TGTGCCAGCAGTTACCCGCAAGGAGAGACCCGGGAGACCCAGTACTTC
TRBD1 16 NA TRBJ2-2 TRBV4-1 CASSQESDRGTGELFF TGCGCCAGCAGCCAAGAATCGGACAGGGGGACCGGGGAGCTGTTTTTT
TRBD2 15 NA TRBJ2-7 TRBV28 CASSRLAGGGYEQYF TGTGCCAGCAGCAGACTAGCGGGAGGGGGGTACGAGCAGTACTTC
NA 16 NA TRBJ1-6 TRBV5-1 CASSLARGGDNSPLHF TGCGCCAGCAGCTTGGCCAGGGGAGGGGATAATTCACCCCTCCACTTT
NA 16 NA TRBJ1-5 TRBV5-6 CASSLGGGVSNQPQHF TGTGCCAGCAGCTTGGGTGGCGGTGTTAGCAATCAGCCCCAGCATTTT
TRBD2 15 NA TRBJ2-2 TRBV7-3 CASSSDMGGPGELFF TGTGCCAGCAGCTCAGATATGGGAGGGCCCGGGGAGCTGTTTTTT
NA 18 NA TRBJ1-2 TRBV10-2 CASSEFLYETKLNYGYTF TGCGCCAGCAGTGAGTTTTTGTATGAGACAAAGCTTAACTATGGCTACACCTTC
TRBD2 19 NA TRBJ2-7 TRBV3-1/TRBV3-2 CASSQDRGGGAISSYEQYF TGTGCCAGCAGCCAAGATCGAGGCGGGGGAGCCATTAGCTCCTACGAGCAGTACTTC
TRBD1 13 NA TRBJ1-2 TRBV2 CASSRGRFYGYTF TGTGCCAGCAGCAGGGGGCGCTTCTATGGCTACACCTTC
TRBD2 16 NA TRBJ2-1 TRBV7-3 CASNPGLAGLGNEQFF TGTGCCAGCAACCCTGGACTAGCGGGATTAGGCAATGAGCAGTTCTTC
TRBD1 14 NA TRBJ1-1 TRBV7-6 CASSLEDRGTEAFF TGTGCCAGCAGCTTAGAAGACAGGGGCACTGAAGCTTTCTTT
TRBD1 15 NA TRBJ2-1 TRBV7-3 CASSRDRGSYNEQFF TGTGCCAGCAGTCGGGACAGGGGGTCCTACAATGAGCAGTTCTTC
NA 16 once TRBJ1-6 TRBV11-2 CASSLAGFSYNSPLHF TGTGCCAGCAGCTTAGCAGGGTTTTCTTATAATTCACCCCTCCACTTT
NA 12 once TRBJ1-2 TRBV2 CASSESVFGYTF TGTGCCAGCAGTGAATCGGTTTTCGGCTACACCTTC
NA 15 NA TRBJ2-7 TRBV15 CATSRGGGGSYEQYF TGTGCCACCAGCAGGGGGGGCGGGGGCTCCTACGAGCAGTACTTC
TRBD1 14 NA TRBJ2-5 TRBV19 CASSVGQPQETQYF TGTGCCAGTAGTGTGGGACAGCCTCAAGAGACCCAGTACTTC
TRBD1 15 NA TRBJ2-7 TRBV9 CASSVGQGPVYEQYF TGTGCCAGCAGCGTAGGACAGGGTCCAGTGTACGAGCAGTACTTC
NA 15 NA TRBJ2-1 TRBV11-2 CASSRTIATRSEQFF TGTGCCAGCAGCCGCACAATAGCTACCCGCAGTGAGCAGTTCTTC
NA 14 NA TRBJ1-4 TRBV2 CASSDEGFNEKLFF TGTGCCAGCAGTGACGAGGGCTTTAATGAAAAACTGTTTTTT
TRBD2 16 NA TRBJ2-1 TRBV30 CAWTYLTPREINEQFF TGTGCCTGGACCTATCTAACCCCGCGGGAGATCAATGAGCAGTTCTTC
TRBD2 18 medium-sized TRBJ2-7 TRBV5-6 CASSLAGTSGSSSYEQYF TGTGCCAGCAGCCTAGCTGGGACTAGCGGTTCTAGCTCCTACGAGCAGTACTTC
NA 13 NA TRBJ1-4 TRBV11-2 CASSALTGEKLFF TGTGCCAGCAGCGCGTTAACAGGGGAAAAACTGTTTTTT